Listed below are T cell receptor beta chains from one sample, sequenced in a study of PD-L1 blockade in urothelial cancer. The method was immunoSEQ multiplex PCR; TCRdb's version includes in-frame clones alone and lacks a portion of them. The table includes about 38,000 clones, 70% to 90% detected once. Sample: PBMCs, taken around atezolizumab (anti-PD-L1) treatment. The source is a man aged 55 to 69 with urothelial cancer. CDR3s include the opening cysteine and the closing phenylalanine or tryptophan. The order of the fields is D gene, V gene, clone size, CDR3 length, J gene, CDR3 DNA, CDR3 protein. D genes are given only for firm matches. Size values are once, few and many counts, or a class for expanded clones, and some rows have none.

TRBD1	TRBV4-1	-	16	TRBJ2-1	TGCGCCAGCAGCCAAGTTGACAGGGGGCGCGACGATGAGCAGTTCTTC	CASSQVDRGRDDEQFF
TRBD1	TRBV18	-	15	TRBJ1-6	TGTGCCAGCTCACTTCTCGGGACAGATAATTCACCCCTCCACTTT	CASSLLGTDNSPLHF
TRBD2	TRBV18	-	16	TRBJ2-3	TGTGCCAGCTCACCAGCTAGCGGCTTGGTCGCAGATACGCAGTATTTT	CASSPASGLVADTQYF
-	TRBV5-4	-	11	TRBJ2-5	TGTGCCAGCACCCTCGGTGAGACCCAGTACTTC	CASTLGETQYF
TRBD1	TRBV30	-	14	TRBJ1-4	TGTGCCTGGAGTGGGGACAGGGGTAATGAAAAACTGTTTTTT	CAWSGDRGNEKLFF
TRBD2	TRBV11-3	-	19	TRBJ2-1	TGTGCCAGCAGCGTGGCCCGGGTAGCGGGAGTTGGGCCGGCTAATGAGCAGTTCTTC	CASSVARVAGVGPANEQFF
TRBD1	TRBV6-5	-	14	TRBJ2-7	TGTGCCAGCAGGCCTTTCGGGACAGCGTACGGGCAGTACTTC	CASRPFGTAYGQYF
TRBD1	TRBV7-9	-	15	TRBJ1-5	TGTGCCAGCAGCTGGACAGGGAGCAGCAATCAGCCCCAGCATTTT	CASSWTGSSNQPQHF
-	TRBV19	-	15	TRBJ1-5	TGTGCCAGTAGTATCTCCCTAGGGGGTAATCAGCCCCAGCATTTT	CASSISLGGNQPQHF
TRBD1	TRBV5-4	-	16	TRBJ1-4	TGTGCCAGCAGCTCTGGGACAGGAGCAAATAATGAAAAACTGTTTTTT	CASSSGTGANNEKLFF
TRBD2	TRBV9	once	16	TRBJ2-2	TGTGCCAGCAGCGTAGTACTAGCGGGGAACACCGGGGAGCTGTTTTTT	CASSVVLAGNTGELFF
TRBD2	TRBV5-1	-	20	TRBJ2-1	TGCGCCAGCAGCTTGGCAGGGACTAGCGGGAGGGCCAGGTTAAGGAATGAGCAGTTCTTC	CASSLAGTSGRARLRNEQFF
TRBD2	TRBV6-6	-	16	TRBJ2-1	TGTGCCAGCAGTCCCGGACTAGCGGGATCCTACAATGAGCAGTTCTTC	CASSPGLAGSYNEQFF
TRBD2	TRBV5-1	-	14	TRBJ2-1	TGCGCCAGCAGCCTACTAGCGGGAGAGGCAGAGCAGTTCTTC	CASSLLAGEAEQFF
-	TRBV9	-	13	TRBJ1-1	TGTGCCAGCAGCCCCCCGGGGGACACTGAAGCTTTCTTT	CASSPPGDTEAFF
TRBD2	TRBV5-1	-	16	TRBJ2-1	TGCGCCAGCAGCTTGGGGGGACTAGCGGGAGCAAATGAGCAGTTCTTC	CASSLGGLAGANEQFF
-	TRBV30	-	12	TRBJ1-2	TGTGCCCTTCTTACGGGTGTATATGGCTACACCTTC	CALLTGVYGYTF
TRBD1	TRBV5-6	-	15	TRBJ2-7	TGTGCCAGCAGCCCTACCGGGACAGGGGGTAACGAGCAGTACTTC	CASSPTGTGGNEQYF
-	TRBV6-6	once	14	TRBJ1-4	TGTGCCAGCAGGGAGGACCGGCGTGGAGAAAAACTGTTTTTT	CASREDRRGEKLFF
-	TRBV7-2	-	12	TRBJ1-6	TGTGCCAGCAGCGAAACTCTATCGCCCCTCCACTTT	CASSETLSPLHF
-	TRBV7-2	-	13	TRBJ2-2	TGTGCCAGCAGCTTGACAGAAACCGGGGAGCTGTTTTTT	CASSLTETGELFF
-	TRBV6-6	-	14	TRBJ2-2	TGTGCCAGTAAGGACGGAGGTAACACCGGGGAGCTGTTTTTT	CASKDGGNTGELFF
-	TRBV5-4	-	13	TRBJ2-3	TGTGCCAGCGAAAGCGGTGGAGCAGATACGCAGTATTTT	CASESGGADTQYF
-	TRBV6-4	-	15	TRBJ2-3	TGTGCCAGCAGTGATACGGACAGTACCACAGATACGCAGTATTTT	CASSDTDSTTDTQYF
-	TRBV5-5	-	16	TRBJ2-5	TGTGCCAGCAGCTTGGTTTCTTCGGGGTGGCGGGAGACCCAGTACTTC	CASSLVSSGWRETQYF
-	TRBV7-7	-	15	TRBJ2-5	TGTGCTAGCAGCTTGACAGGTGAATTCCAAGAGACCCAGTACTTC	CASSLTGEFQETQYF
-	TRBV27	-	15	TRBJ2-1	TGTGCCAGCAGTTCCTACGGCGGGTCCTACAATGAGCAGTTCTTC	CASSSYGGSYNEQFF
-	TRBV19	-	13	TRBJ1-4	TGTGCCAGTAGTCCCTTAAAGCATGAAAAACTGTTTTTT	CASSPLKHEKLFF
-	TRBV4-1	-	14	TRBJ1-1	TGCGCCAGCAGCCCGCAGGGTGGGAACACTGAAGCTTTCTTT	CASSPQGGNTEAFF
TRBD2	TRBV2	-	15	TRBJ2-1	TGTGCCAGCAAATCTTGGACTAGCGGGAACAATGAGCAGTTCTTC	CASKSWTSGNNEQFF
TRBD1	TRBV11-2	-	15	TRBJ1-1	TGTGCCAGCAGTAGACAGGGAATTGGGAACACTGAAGCTTTCTTT	CASSRQGIGNTEAFF
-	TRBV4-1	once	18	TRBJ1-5	TGCGCCAGCAGCCCCCACTCCTCCGAGGCTAATAGCAATCAGCCCCAGCATTTT	CASSPHSSEANSNQPQHF
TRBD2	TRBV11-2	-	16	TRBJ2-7	TGTGCCAGCAGCTACCCCCTAGCGGGAGGGCCTTACGAGCAGTACTTC	CASSYPLAGGPYEQYF
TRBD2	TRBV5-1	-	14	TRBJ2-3	TGCGCCAGCAGCCCGACACTAGCGGTGGATACGCAGTATTTT	CASSPTLAVDTQYF
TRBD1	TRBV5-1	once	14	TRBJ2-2	TGCGCCAGCAGCTTACCGACAGGGTCCGGGGAGCTGTTTTTT	CASSLPTGSGELFF
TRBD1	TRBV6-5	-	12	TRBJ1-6	TGTGCCAGCAGTACAGGGGATTCACCCCTCCACTTT	CASSTGDSPLHF
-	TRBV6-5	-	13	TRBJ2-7	TGTGCCAGCAGTTACTCTCGGACTCGCGAGCAGTACTTC	CASSYSRTREQYF
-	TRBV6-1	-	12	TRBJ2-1	TGTGCCAGCAGAACCAGGGGTAATGAGCAGTTCTTC	CASRTRGNEQFF
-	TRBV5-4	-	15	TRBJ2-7	TGTGCCAGCAGCCCGCCTGGGATGGAGGGGCTCGAGCAGTACTTC	CASSPPGMEGLEQYF
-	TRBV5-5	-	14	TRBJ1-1	TGTGCCAGCAGCGGGGGGGGACTGGGAACTGAAGCTTTCTTT	CASSGGGLGTEAFF
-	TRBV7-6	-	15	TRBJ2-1	TGTGCCAGCAGCTTAGCGGGGGGGGGCCGCAATGAGCAGTTCTTC	CASSLAGGGRNEQFF
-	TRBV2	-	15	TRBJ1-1	TGTGCCAGCAGGCCGGGACACCTCACGGGGACTGAAGCTTTCTTT	CASRPGHLTGTEAFF
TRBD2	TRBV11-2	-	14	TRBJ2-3	TGTGCCAGCCACAGAGGGACTAGCGGGGGGTGGCAGTATTTT	CASHRGTSGGWQYF
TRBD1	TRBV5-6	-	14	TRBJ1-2	TGTGCCAGCAGCCCGGGACAGGGGAACTATGGCTACACCTTC	CASSPGQGNYGYTF
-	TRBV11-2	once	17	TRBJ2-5	TGTGCCAGCAGCTTTCGCGCCACAGGGATGGGCGGAGAGACCCAGTACTTC	CASSFRATGMGGETQYF
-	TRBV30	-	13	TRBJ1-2	TGTGCCTGGAGTTCGGGGGGGAACTATGGCTACACCTTC	CAWSSGGNYGYTF
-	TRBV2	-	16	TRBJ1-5	TGTGCCAGCAGTGGGGAGGCTAGGGCGAGCAATCAGCCCCAGCATTTT	CASSGEARASNQPQHF
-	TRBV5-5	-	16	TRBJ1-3	TGTGCCAGCAGCTTTTCCCCAGGGGACGCTGGAAACACCATATATTTT	CASSFSPGDAGNTIYF
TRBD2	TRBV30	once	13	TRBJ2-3	TGTGCCTGGGGACTAGCGGGGACAGATACGCAGTATTTT	CAWGLAGTDTQYF
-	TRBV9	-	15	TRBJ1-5	TGTGCCAGCAGCCCGGGACTGTATAGCAATCAGCCCCAGCATTTT	CASSPGLYSNQPQHF
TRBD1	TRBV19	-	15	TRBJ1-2	TGTGCCAGTAGTACCACAGGGGGTTTTCGCTATGGCTACACCTTC	CASSTTGGFRYGYTF
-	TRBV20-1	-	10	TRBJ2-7	TGCAGTGCTAAGCGGATAGAGCAGTACTTC	CSAKRIEQYF
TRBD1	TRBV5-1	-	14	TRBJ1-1	TGCGCCAGCAGCGGGGACAGGATGAACACTGAAGCCTTCTTT	CASSGDRMNTEAFF
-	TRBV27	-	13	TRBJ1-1	TGTGCCAGCAGTTTTCGGAGTGGGACTGAAGCTTTCTTT	CASSFRSGTEAFF
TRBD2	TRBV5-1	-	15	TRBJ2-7	TGCGCCAGCAGCTTGGGCGGGAGCAGGTCCTACGAGCAGTACTTC	CASSLGGSRSYEQYF
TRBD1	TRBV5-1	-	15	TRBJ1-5	TGCGCCAGCAGCTTGGGGGACAGGGGAGATCAGCCCCAGCATTTT	CASSLGDRGDQPQHF
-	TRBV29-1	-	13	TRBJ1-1	TGCAGCGTTGGCCTTAGGGCGAGGGCTGAAGCTTTCTTT	CSVGLRARAEAFF
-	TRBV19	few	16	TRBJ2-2	TGTGCCAGTACCAACAGACTACTACGGGCCACCGGGGAGCTGTTTTTT	CASTNRLLRATGELFF
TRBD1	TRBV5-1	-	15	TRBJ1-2	TGCGCCAGCAGCTTAGGCGGACAGGGGAACTATGGCTACACCTTC	CASSLGGQGNYGYTF
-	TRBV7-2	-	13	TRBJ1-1	TGTGCCAGCAGCCCCGCGGTTACCACTGAAGCTTTCTTT	CASSPAVTTEAFF